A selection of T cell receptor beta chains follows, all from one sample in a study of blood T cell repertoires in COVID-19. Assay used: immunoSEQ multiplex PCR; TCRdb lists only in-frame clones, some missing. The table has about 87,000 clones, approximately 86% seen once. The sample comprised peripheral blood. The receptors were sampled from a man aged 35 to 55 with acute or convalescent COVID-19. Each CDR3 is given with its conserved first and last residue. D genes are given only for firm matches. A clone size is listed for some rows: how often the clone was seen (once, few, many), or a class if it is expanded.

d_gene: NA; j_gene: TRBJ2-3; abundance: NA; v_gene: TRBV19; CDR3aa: CASMRVFDDPDTQYF; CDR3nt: TGTGCCAGTATGCGAGTTTTCGATGATCCCGATACGCAGTATTTT
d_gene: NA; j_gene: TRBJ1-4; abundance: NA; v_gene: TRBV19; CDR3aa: CASSWGRGNEKLFF; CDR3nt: TGTGCCAGTAGTTGGGGGCGCGGGAATGAAAAACTGTTTTTT
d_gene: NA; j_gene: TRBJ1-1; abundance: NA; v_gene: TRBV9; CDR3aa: CASSLTAGRETEAFF; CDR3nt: TGTGCCAGCAGCCTCACCGCGGGTCGGGAGACTGAAGCTTTCTTT
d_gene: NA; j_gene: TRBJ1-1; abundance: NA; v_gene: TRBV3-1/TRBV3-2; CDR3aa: CASSQVGRPEAFF; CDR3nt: TGTGCCAGCAGCCAAGTCGGCAGGCCTGAAGCTTTCTTT
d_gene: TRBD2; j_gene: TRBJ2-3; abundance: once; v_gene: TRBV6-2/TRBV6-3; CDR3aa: CASSYRPPRLAGYSGTDTQYF; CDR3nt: TGTGCCAGCAGTTACAGGCCCCCCCGACTAGCGGGATATTCGGGCACAGATACGCAGTATTTT
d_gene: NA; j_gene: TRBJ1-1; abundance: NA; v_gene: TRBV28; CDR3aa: CASMTGNTEAFF; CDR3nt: TGTGCCAGCATGACAGGGAACACTGAAGCTTTCTTT
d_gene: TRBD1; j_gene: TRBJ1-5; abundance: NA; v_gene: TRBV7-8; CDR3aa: CASSLGAGQYSNQPQHF; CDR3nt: TGTGCCAGCAGCTTAGGTGCGGGACAGTATAGCAATCAGCCCCAGCATTTT
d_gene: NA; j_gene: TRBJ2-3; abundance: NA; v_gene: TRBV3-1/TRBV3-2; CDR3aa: CASSQDGGVTDTQYF; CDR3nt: TGTGCCAGCAGCCAAGACGGAGGCGTCACAGATACGCAGTATTTT
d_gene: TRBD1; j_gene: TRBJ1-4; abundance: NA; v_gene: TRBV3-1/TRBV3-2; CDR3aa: CASSQVCVWGQENEKLFF; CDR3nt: TGTGCCAGCAGCCAAGTCTGCGTCTGGGGACAGGAGAATGAAAAACTGTTTTTT
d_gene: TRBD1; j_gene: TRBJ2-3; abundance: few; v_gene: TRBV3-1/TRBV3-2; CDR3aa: CASSPGTGWADTQYF; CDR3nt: TGTGCCAGCAGCCCGGGGACAGGGTGGGCAGATACGCAGTATTTT
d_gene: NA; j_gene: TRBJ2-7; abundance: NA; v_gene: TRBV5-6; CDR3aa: CASSLWSSGEYEQYF; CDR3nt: TGTGCCAGCAGCTTGTGGTCGTCGGGTGAATACGAGCAGTACTTC
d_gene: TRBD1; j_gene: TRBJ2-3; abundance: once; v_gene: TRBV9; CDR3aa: CASSVGPDRVADTQYF; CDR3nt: TGTGCCAGCAGCGTAGGACCGGACAGGGTCGCAGATACGCAGTATTTT
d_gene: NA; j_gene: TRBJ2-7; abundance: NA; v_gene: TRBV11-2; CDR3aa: CASSLEAGRMEQYF; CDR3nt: TGTGCCAGCAGCTTAGAGGCGGGACGGATGGAGCAGTACTTC
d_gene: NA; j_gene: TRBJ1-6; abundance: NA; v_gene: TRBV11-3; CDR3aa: CASSREYNSPLHF; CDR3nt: TGTGCCAGCAGCAGGGAGTATAATTCACCCCTCCACTTT
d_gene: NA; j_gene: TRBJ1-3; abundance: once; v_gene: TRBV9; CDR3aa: CASSVDATGGGNTIYF; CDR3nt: TGTGCCAGCAGCGTAGACGCCACGGGGGGAGGAAACACCATATATTTT
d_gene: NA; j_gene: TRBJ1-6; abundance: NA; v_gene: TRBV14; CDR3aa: CASSRTLSNSPLHF; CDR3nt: TGTGCCAGCAGTAGGACACTCTCCAATTCACCCCTCCACTTT
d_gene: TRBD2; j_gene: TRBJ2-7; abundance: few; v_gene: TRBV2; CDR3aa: CASSGILAGLNEQYF; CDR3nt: TGTGCCAGCAGTGGAATACTAGCGGGATTGAATGAGCAGTACTTC
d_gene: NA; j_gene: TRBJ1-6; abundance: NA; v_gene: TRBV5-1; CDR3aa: CASSWETAENSPLHF; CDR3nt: TGCGCCAGCAGCTGGGAGACGGCCGAGAATTCACCCCTCCACTTT
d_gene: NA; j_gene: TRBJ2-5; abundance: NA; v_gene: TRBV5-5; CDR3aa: CASSLAGTREETQYF; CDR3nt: TGTGCCAGCAGCTTGGCCGGGACACGGGAAGAGACCCAGTACTTC
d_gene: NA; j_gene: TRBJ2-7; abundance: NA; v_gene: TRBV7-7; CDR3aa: CASRRQQGSYEQYF; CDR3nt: TGTGCTAGCAGACGACAACAGGGCTCCTACGAGCAGTACTTC
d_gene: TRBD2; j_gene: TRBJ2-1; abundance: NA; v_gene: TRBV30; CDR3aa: CAWSRAGDLSYNEQFF; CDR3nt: TGTGCCTGGAGCCGAGCGGGGGACCTCTCCTACAATGAGCAGTTCTTC
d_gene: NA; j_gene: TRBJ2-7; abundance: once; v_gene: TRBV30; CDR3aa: CAWNPGSYEQYF; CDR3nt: TGTGCCTGGAATCCAGGATCCTACGAGCAGTACTTC
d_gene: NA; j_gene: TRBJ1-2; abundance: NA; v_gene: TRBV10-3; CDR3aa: CAIAGQNYGYTF; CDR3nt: TGTGCCATCGCCGGACAGAACTATGGCTACACCTTC
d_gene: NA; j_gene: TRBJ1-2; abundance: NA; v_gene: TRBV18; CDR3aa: CASSPLGAHNYGYTF; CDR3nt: TGTGCCAGCTCACCCCTGGGGGCCCATAACTATGGCTACACCTTC
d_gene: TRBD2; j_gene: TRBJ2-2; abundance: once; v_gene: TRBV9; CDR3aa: CASSEAGGTTPELFF; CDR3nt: TGTGCCAGCAGCGAAGCGGGGGGTACCACCCCGGAGCTGTTTTTT
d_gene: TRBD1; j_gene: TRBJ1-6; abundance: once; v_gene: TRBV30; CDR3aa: CAWVKGQGVGPLHF; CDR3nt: TGTGCCTGGGTAAAGGGACAGGGGGTCGGACCCCTCCACTTT
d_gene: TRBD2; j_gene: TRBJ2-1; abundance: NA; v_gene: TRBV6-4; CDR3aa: CASSDWGTSGTNEQFF; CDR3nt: TGTGCCAGCAGTGACTGGGGGACTAGCGGGACCAATGAGCAGTTCTTC
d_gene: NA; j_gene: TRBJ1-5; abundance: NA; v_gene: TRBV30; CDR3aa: CAWSPSVAQPQHF; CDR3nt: TGTGCCTGGAGTCCCTCCGTGGCTCAGCCCCAGCATTTT
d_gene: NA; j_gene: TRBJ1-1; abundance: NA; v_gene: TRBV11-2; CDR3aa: CASSLAAGAEAFF; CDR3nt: TGTGCCAGCAGCTTAGCGGCCGGGGCTGAAGCTTTCTTT
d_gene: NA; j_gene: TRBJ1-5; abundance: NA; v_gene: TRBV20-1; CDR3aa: CSASGQFNQPQHF; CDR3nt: TGCAGTGCTAGTGGGCAGTTCAATCAGCCCCAGCATTTT
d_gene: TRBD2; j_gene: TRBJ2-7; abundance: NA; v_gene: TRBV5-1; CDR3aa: CASSPRGDSYEQYF; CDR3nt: TGCGCCAGCAGCCCCCGGGGGGACTCCTACGAGCAGTACTTC
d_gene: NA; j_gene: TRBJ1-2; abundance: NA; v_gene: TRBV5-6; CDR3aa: CASSLGQFSYGYTF; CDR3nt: TGTGCCAGCAGCTTAGGACAGTTCAGCTATGGCTACACCTTC
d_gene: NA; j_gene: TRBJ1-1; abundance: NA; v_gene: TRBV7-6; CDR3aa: CASSLSGMTEAFF; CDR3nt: TGTGCCAGCAGCTTGTCGGGGATGACTGAAGCTTTCTTT
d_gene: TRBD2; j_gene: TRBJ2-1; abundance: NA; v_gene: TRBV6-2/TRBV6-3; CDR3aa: CASSTLLLADNEQFF; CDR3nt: TGTGCCAGCAGCACATTACTTCTAGCGGATAATGAGCAGTTCTTC
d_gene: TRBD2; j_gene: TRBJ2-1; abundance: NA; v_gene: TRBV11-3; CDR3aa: CASSSGLAGTTYNEQFF; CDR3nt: TGTGCCAGCAGCTCCGGACTAGCGGGGACTACCTACAATGAGCAGTTCTTC
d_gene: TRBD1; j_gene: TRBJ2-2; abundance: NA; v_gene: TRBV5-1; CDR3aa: CASSLEGTGGTGELFF; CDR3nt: TGCGCCAGCAGCCTGGAAGGGACAGGTGGGACCGGGGAGCTGTTTTTT
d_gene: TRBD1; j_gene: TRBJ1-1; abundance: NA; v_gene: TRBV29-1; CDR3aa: CSVQQGAGPEAFF; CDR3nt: TGCAGCGTTCAACAGGGGGCTGGCCCTGAAGCTTTCTTT
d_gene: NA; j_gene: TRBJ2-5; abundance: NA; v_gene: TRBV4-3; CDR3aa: CASSQDTGKETQYF; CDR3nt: TGCGCCAGCAGCCAAGATACAGGGAAAGAGACCCAGTACTTC
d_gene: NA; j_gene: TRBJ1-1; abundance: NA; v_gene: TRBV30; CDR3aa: CAWSPTTEAFF; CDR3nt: TGTGCCTGGAGTCCTACGACTGAAGCTTTCTTT
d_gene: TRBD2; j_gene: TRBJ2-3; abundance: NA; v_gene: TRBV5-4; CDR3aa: CASSFAGVPRSTDTQYF; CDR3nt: TGTGCCAGCAGCTTCGCGGGAGTCCCCCGTAGCACAGATACGCAGTATTTT
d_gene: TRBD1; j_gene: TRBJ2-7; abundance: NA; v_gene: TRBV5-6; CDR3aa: CASSRRTGSHWEQYF; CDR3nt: TGTGCCAGCAGCCGCCGGACAGGGTCCCATTGGGAGCAGTACTTC
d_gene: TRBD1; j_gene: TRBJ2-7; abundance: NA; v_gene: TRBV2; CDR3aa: CASSAQGAYEQYF; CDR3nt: TGTGCCAGCAGTGCTCAGGGGGCTTACGAGCAGTACTTC
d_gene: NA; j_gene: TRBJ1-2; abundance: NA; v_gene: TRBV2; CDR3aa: CASSQVPDYGYTF; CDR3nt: TGTGCCAGCAGCCAGGTTCCGGACTATGGCTACACCTTC
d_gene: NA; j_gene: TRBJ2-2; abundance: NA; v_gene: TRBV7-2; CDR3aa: CASTGQFRNTGELFF; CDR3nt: TGTGCCAGCACCGGACAATTTAGAAACACCGGGGAGCTGTTTTTT
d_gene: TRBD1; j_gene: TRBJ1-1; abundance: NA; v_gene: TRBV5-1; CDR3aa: CASSLVEGASTEAFF; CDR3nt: TGCGCCAGCAGCTTGGTTGAGGGGGCGAGCACTGAAGCTTTCTTT
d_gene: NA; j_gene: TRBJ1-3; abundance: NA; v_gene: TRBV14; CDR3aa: CASRFGGGSGNTIYF; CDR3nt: TGTGCCAGCCGGTTTGGGGGAGGCTCTGGAAACACCATATATTTT
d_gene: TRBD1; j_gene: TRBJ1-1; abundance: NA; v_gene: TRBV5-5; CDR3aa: CASSSAGTGGVEAFF; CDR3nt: TGTGCCAGCAGCTCCGCCGGGACAGGGGGAGTTGAAGCTTTCTTT
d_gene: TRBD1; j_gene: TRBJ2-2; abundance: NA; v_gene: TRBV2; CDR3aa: CASSRGQGLGSGELFF; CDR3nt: TGTGCCAGCAGCCGGGGACAGGGGCTTGGGTCCGGGGAGCTGTTTTTT
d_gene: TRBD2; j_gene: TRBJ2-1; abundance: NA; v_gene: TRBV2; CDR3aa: CASNLAGGSNEQFF; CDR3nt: TGTGCCAGCAATTTAGCGGGGGGTTCGAATGAGCAGTTCTTC
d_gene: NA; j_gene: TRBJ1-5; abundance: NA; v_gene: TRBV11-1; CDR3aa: CASSLRGSNQPQHF; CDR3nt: TGTGCCAGCAGCTTAAGGGGGAGCAATCAGCCCCAGCATTTT
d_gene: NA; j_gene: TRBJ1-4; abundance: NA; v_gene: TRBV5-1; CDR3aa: CASSSPGLNEKLFF; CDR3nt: TGCGCCAGCAGCTCTCCAGGGCTGAATGAAAAACTGTTTTTT
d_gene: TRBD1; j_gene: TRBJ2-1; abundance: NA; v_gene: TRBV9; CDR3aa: CASSERDRVTNEQFF; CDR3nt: TGTGCCAGCAGCGAGCGGGACAGGGTTACCAATGAGCAGTTCTTC
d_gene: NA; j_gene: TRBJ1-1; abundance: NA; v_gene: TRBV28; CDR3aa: CASRQGPHTEAFF; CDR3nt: TGTGCCAGCAGACAGGGTCCCCACACTGAAGCTTTCTTT